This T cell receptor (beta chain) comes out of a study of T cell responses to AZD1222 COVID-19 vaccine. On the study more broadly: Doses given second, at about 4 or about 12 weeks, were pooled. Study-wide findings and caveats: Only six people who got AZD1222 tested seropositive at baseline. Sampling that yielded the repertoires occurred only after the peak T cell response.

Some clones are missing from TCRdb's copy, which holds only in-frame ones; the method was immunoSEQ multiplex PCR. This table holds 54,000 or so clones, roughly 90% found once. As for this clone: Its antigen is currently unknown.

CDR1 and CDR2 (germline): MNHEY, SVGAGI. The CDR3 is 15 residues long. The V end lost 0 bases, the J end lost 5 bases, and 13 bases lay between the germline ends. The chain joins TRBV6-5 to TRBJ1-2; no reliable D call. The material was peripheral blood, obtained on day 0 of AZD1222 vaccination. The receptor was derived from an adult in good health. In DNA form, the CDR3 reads TGTGCCAGCAGTTACTCGAGGAACCGGGCGTATGGCTACACCTTC. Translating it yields CASSYSRNRAYGYTF.